This T cell receptor (beta chain) was captured by sequencing in a study of T-cell memory formation after mild COVID-19. Study details: TCR clusters largely stayed donor specific.

TCRdb used MiXCR to reprocess the 5' RACE reads, holding one entry per CDR3 protein. In the table there are 350,000 or so distinct CDR3 sequences, approximately 22% of which are singletons. There are 16 residues in the CDR3. J lost 0 bases, V lost 6 bases, and 9 bases had no gene match. Germline values: CDR1 DFQATT, CDR2 SNEGSKA (reference sequence). This clonotype was recorded a few times. Its specificity is unknown. Study findings and constraints: Cross-reactive memory apparently joined, as some responding clones appeared in pre-infection memory. CD4/CD8 balance characterized clones contracting day 15 to 85, and CD4+ skew characterized later expanders. Of the contracting clones, CD4+ ones lay mainly in CM and EM, and CD8+ ones in EMRA.

This receptor was taken from a young man who had mild COVID-19 (a few samples of this study predate the infection). Cell type and time point are not known. The chain employs TRBV20-1 and TRBJ2-5, with TRBD2 identical over 11 bases. The sample consisted of PBMCs or a T cell subset sorted from them (not recorded which). CDR3 protein: CSAAGTSGQYQETQYF. As DNA, the CDR3 is TGCAGTGCGGCCGGGACTAGCGGACAGTACCAAGAGACCCAGTACTTC.